This T cell receptor beta chain was profiled in a study of early T cells in non-severe SARS-CoV-2 infection. This clonotype was seen repeatedly, ten times or more. TCRdb re-called the 5' RACE reads through MiXCR, storing one row per CDR3 protein. There are more than 25,000 distinct CDR3 sequences in the sample; 8.5% to 10% occur only once, and roughly 13% lies in the top ten. Material for sequencing was whole blood. This sequence was found in an adult who was a healthcare worker with PCR-confirmed SARS-CoV-2 infection or an uninfected control (not recorded which).

This CDR3 reads CASSLAWHIGQYF. As DNA, the CDR3 is TGTGCCAGCAGTTTAGCCTGGCACATCGGGCAGTACTTC. The chain has TRBV28 and TRBJ2-7; D not resolved. This CDR3 spans 13 amino acids. Germline assignment: CDR1 MDHEN and CDR2 SYDVKM. Trimming took off 2 bases at V and 9 bases at J, with 14 bases between the two ends.